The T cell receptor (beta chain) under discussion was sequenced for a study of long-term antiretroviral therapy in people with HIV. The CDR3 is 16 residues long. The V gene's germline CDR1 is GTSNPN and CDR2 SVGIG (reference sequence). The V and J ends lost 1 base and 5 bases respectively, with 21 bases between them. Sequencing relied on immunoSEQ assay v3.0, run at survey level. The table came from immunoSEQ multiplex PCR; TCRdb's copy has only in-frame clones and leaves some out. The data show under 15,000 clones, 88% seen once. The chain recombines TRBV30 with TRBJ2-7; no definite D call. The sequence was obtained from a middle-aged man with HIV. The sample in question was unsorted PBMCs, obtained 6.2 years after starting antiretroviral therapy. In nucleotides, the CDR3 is TGTGCCTGGAGTGACTCTCAACAATCCCTCTCGGACGAGCAGTACTTC. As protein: CAWSDSQQSLSDEQYF.